The 19 T cell receptor beta chains reported below all come from one sample, sequenced in a study of blood T cell repertoires in COVID-19. Repertoires were generated with immunoSEQ multiplex PCR, while TCRdb's copy carries only in-frame clones and drops some. The sample has under 250,000 clones; around nine tenths are singletons. The sample consisted of PBMCs or T cells enriched from blood (not recorded which). All receptors derive from a woman in her 30s with acute COVID-19.

The chain has TRBV6-2 or TRBV6-3 and TRBJ1-2, with unresolved D. Trimming shortened V by 6 bases and J by 3 bases, and 8 bases separated the two germline ends. Germline V gene lookup returns CDR1 MNHEY and CDR2 SVGEGT. This CDR3 comprises 12 residues. CDR3: CASSDTYYGYTF. The CDR3 DNA reads TGTGCCAGCAGCGACACCTACTATGGCTACACCTTC.

This clone was detected only once. The rearrangement joins TRBV6-5 to TRBJ1-2; a possible D gene is TRBD1 (6 bases). Germline CDR1 reads MNHEY; CDR2 reads SVGAGI. This CDR3 has 13 residues. The ends were cut back, 6 bases at V and 4 bases at J, with 12 bases in the middle. The CDR3 protein is CASRPGQPYGYTF. CDR3 sequence (DNA): TGTGCCAGCAGACCCGGACAGCCCTATGGCTACACCTTC.

The V gene is TRBV5-8, the J gene TRBJ2-7; 7 bases agree with TRBD1. Germline V gene sequence: CDR1 SGHTS, CDR2 YDEGEE. V was clipped by 4 bases and J by 3 bases; unmatched bases: 4. This CDR3 has 13 amino acids. CDR3 DNA sequence: TGTGCCAGCAGCCGAGGACAGGACTACGAGCAGTACTTC. It codes for CASSRGQDYEQYF.

The V and J genes are TRBV10-3 and TRBJ1-5; D is perhaps TRBD1 (6 bases). The CDR3 has 15 amino acids. Germline CDR1 reads ENHRY; CDR2 reads SYGVKD. V lost 2 bases and J 1 base, leaving 9 bases between the germline ends. CDR3 sequence (DNA): TGTGCCATCAGTGAGACAGGGCAGAGCAATCAGCCCCAGCATTTT. It translates to CAISETGQSNQPQHF.

The chain couples TRBV5-1 to TRBJ2-1, with 12 positions matching TRBD2. The J segment lost 0 bases and the V segment lost 0 bases, leaving 4 bases of the junction unmatched. The V gene's germline CDR1 is SGHRS and CDR2 YFSETQ. The CDR3 has 18 amino acids. CDR3 nucleotides: TGCGCCAGCAGCTTGGGGTCTAGCGGGGGGGACTCCTACAATGAGCAGTTCTTC. The encoded protein is CASSLGSSGGDSYNEQFF.

The chain couples TRBV9 to TRBJ1-1; perhaps TRBD1 as D (6 bases). CDR3 length: 14 amino acids. V lost 4 bases to trimming and J lost 2 bases, with 12 bases between them. Germline CDR1 is SGDLS and CDR2 is YYNGEE. CDR3 loop: CASSPRTENTEAFF. The CDR3 DNA reads TGTGCCAGCAGCCCCCGGACAGAAAACACTGAAGCTTTCTTT.

V gene TRBV7-9 combines with J gene TRBJ1-1; 7 positions agree with TRBD1. CDR3 size: 14 residues. Trimming cost V 5 bases and J 4 bases; bases outside gene matches: 7. The V gene's germline CDR1 is SEHNR and CDR2 FQNEAQ (reference sequence). The CDR3 sequence: CASSRTGAGTEAFF. The CDR3, as DNA: TGTGCCAGCAGCCGAACAGGGGCGGGCACTGAAGCTTTCTTT.

The rearrangement links TRBV6-2 or TRBV6-3 to TRBJ2-3; 9 bases agree with TRBD2. Germline loops: CDR1 MNHEY, CDR2 SVGEGT. The ends lost 0 bases at V and 8 bases at J; junction bases unmatched: 12. The CDR3 extends over 17 amino acids. The CDR3 sequence: CASSYSHGGGGAPTQYF. In DNA form, the CDR3 reads TGTGCCAGCAGTTACTCCCACGGGGGCGGGGGGGCCCCTACGCAGTATTTT.

The rearrangement joins TRBV5-1 to TRBJ2-7; 12 bases match TRBD1. The CDR3 is made up of 14 amino acids. The J segment lost 7 bases and the V segment lost 3 bases, leaving 5 bases of the junction unmatched. From germline, CDR1 is SGHRS and CDR2 YFSETQ. The CDR3 sequence is CASSSGTGGPEQYF. Written as DNA, the CDR3 is TGCGCCAGCAGCTCTGGGACAGGGGGCCCGGAGCAGTACTTC.

The chain uses TRBV28 and TRBJ1-1; 8 positions agree with TRBD1. V dropped 5 bases and J dropped 3; count of bases not matched to a gene: 11. The CDR3 runs 16 residues. From germline, CDR1 is MDHEN and CDR2 SYDVKM. The CDR3 reads CASSPTDRAPDTEAFF. CDR3 nucleotides: TGTGCCAGCAGTCCTACGGACAGGGCCCCGGACACTGAAGCTTTCTTT.

This clone was observed a handful of times. The chain links TRBV5-1 to TRBJ2-3; 7 nucleotides align to TRBD2. The CDR3 runs to 15 residues. V shed 4 bases, J shed 3 bases, and the junction held 8 bases outside the gene matches. From germline, CDR1 is SGHRS and CDR2 YFSETQ. The CDR3 is CASSPGLGLTDTQYF. DNA for the CDR3: TGCGCCAGCAGCCCCGGACTAGGTTTAACAGATACGCAGTATTTT.

This sequence joins TRBV30 and TRBJ1-5; unclear D gene. V lost 5 bases, J lost 2 bases, and 10 bases lay in between. The CDR3 covers 13 residues. Germline V gene data show CDR1 as GTSNPN and CDR2 as SVGIG (reference sequence). The CDR3 DNA sequence: TGTGCCTGGGCCCATGCGGGCAATCAGCCCCAGCATTTT. Protein: CAWAHAGNQPQHF.

The rearrangement links TRBV27 to TRBJ2-7; D possibly corresponds to TRBD2 (6 bases). In germline, CDR1 is MNHEY, CDR2 SMNVEV (reference sequence). The ends were cut back, 3 bases at V and 0 bases at J, with 12 bases in the middle. The CDR3 runs to 15 residues. This CDR3 is CASSFFGGGSYEQYF. The CDR3 DNA follows: TGTGCCAGCAGTTTTTTCGGGGGAGGCTCCTACGAGCAGTACTTC.

This clone has only a few counts. V gene TRBV20-1 combines with J gene TRBJ2-1, with a tentative D call TRBD2 (7 bases). V was pared by 5 bases and J by 4 bases, with 18 bases between. This CDR3 has 15 residues. The germline gives CDR1 DFQATT, CDR2 SNEGSKA (reference sequence). Here the CDR3 reads CSARVMRGPYNEQFF. Here the CDR3 DNA reads TGCAGTGCTCGTGTTATGCGGGGGCCGTACAATGAGCAGTTCTTC.

The rearrangement uses TRBV5-1 and TRBJ2-2; 10 bases map to TRBD2. Germline CDR1 reads SGHRS; CDR2 reads YFSETQ. V was clipped by 4 bases and J by 0 bases; unmatched bases: 9. The CDR3 extends over 18 amino acids. DNA of the CDR3: TGCGCCAGCAGCAAAGCCGGGACTAGCGCTGCGAACACCGGGGAGCTGTTTTTT. This codes for CASSKAGTSAANTGELFF. Using reference TRBV5-1 and TRBJ2-2 for the parts outside the CDR3, the full variable domain is KAGVTQTPRYLIKTRGQQVTLSCSPISGHRSVSWYQQTPGQGLQFLFEYFSETQRNKGNFPGRFSGRQFSNSRSEMNVSTLELGDSALYLCASSKAGTSAANTGELFFGEGSRLTVL.

The chain carries TRBV28 and TRBJ1-1; TRBD1 might be the D (5 bases). Trimming removed 3 bases at V and 8 bases at J, with 19 bases between. This CDR3 has 15 amino acids. CDR1 is MDHEN, CDR2 SYDVKM, per germline. CDR3 region: CASSFVGRGYVEAFF. As DNA, the CDR3 is TGTGCCAGCAGTTTCGTGGGACGGGGGTACGTAGAAGCTTTCTTT. Looking up the rest from reference TRBV28 and TRBJ1-1 gives the full variable domain: DVKVTQSSRYLVKRTGEKVFLECVQDMDHENMFWYRQDPGLGLRLIYFSYDVKMKEKGDIPEGYSVSREKKERFSLILESASTNQTSMYLCASSFVGRGYVEAFFGQGTRLTVV.

V gene TRBV7-2 combines with J gene TRBJ1-4, with D unclear. V was trimmed by 2 bases and J by 1 base, leaving 8 bases between them. There are 15 residues in the CDR3. The germline V gene encodes CDR1 SGHTA and CDR2 FQGNSA. This CDR3 is CASSLRRGTNEKLFF. The CDR3 DNA is TGTGCCAGCAGCTTAAGACGGGGAACTAATGAAAAACTGTTTTTT. Full variable domain (remainder filled in from reference TRBV7-2 and TRBJ1-4): GAGVSQSPSNKVTEKGKDVELRCDPISGHTALYWYRQSLGQGLEFLIYFQGNSAPDKSGLPSDRFSAERTGGSVSTLTIQRTQQEDSAVYLCASSLRRGTNEKLFFGSGTQLSVL.

The chain employs TRBV3-1 (or the pseudogene TRBV3-2) and TRBJ2-5, with D possibly being TRBD2 (6 bases). The V and J ends lost 3 bases and 2 bases respectively, with 13 bases between them. The CDR3 runs to 15 residues. Germline values: CDR1 LGHDT, CDR2 YNNKEL (reference sequence). The CDR3 loop is CASSHPHGGQETQYF. The CDR3 DNA is TGTGCCAGCAGCCACCCACACGGGGGTCAAGAGACCCAGTACTTC.

V is TRBV19 and J is TRBJ2-1, with 9 bases matching TRBD1. Trimming at V came to 5 bases and at J to 10 bases, leaving 9 bases not matched to a gene. The CDR3 is 14 amino acids. The V gene's germline CDR1 is LNHDA and CDR2 SQIVND (reference sequence). CDR3 amino acids: CASSARDRAGEQFF. Here the CDR3 DNA reads TGTGCCAGTAGTGCTCGGGACAGGGCGGGCGAGCAGTTCTTC.